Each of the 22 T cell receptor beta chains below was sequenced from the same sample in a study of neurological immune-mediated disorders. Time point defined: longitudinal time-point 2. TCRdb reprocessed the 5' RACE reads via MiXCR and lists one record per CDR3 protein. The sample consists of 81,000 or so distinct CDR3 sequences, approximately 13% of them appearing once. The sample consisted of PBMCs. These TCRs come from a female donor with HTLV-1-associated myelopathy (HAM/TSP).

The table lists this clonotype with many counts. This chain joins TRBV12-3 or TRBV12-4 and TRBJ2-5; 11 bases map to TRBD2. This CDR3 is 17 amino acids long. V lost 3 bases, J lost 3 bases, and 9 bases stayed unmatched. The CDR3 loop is CASSFRSSGGLKETQYF. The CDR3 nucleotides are TGTGCCAGCAGTTTTAGGTCTAGCGGGGGGCTTAAAGAGACCCAGTACTTC.

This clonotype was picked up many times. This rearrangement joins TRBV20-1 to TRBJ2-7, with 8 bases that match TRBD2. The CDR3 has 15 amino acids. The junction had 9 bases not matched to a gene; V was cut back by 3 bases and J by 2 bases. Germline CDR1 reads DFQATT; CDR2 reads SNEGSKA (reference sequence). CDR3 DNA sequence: TGCAGTGCTAGCCAAGCGGGGGCTTACACCTACGAGCAGTACTTC. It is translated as CSASQAGAYTYEQYF.

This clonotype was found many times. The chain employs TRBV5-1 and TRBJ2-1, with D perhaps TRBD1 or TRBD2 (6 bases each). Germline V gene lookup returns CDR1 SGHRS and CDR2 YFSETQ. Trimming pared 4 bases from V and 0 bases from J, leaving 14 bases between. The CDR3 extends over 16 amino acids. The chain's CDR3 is CASSPGARVSYNEQFF. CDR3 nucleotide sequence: TGCGCCAGCAGCCCGGGGGCCAGGGTCTCCTACAATGAGCAGTTCTTC. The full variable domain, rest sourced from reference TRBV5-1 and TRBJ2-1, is KAGVTQTPRYLIKTRGQQVTLSCSPISGHRSVSWYQQTPGQGLQFLFEYFSETQRNKGNFPGRFSGRQFSNSRSEMNVSTLELGDSALYLCASSPGARVSYNEQFFGPGTRLTVL.

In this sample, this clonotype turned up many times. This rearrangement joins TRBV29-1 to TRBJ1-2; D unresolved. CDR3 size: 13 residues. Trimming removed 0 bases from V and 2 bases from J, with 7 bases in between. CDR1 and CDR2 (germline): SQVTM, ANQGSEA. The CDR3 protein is CSVEEGTNYGYTF. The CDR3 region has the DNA TGCAGCGTTGAAGAGGGCACAAACTATGGCTACACCTTC.

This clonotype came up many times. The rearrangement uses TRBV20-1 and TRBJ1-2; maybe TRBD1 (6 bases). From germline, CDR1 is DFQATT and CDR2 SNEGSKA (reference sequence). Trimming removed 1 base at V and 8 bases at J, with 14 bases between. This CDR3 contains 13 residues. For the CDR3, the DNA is TGCAGTGCTAGAGTTTTCGGGACATTGGGCTACACCTTC. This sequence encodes CSARVFGTLGYTF.

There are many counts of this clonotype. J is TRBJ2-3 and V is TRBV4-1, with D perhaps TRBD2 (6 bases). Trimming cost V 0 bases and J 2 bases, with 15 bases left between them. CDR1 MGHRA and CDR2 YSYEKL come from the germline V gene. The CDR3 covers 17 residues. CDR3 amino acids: CASSQDGGIAYTDTQYF. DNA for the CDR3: TGCGCCAGCAGCCAAGATGGAGGGATTGCTTACACAGATACGCAGTATTTT.

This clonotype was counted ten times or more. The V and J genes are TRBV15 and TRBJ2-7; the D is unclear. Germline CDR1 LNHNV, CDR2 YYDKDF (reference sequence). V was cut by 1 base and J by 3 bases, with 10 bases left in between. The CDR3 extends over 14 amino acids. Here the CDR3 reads CATSRGGMNYEQYF. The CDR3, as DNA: TGTGCCACCAGCAGAGGGGGAATGAACTACGAGCAGTACTTC.

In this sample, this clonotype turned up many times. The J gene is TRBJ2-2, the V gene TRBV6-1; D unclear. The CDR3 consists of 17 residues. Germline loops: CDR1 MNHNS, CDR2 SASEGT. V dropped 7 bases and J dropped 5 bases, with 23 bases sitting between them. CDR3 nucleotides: TGTGCCAGCATTCCCTACTGGGATAAATTCCCGACCGGGGAGCTGTTTTTT. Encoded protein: CASIPYWDKFPTGELFF.

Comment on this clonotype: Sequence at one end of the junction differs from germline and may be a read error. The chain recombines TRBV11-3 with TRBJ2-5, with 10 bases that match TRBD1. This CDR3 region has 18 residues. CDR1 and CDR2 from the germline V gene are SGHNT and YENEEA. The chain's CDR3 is CARSLGGRQGALQETQYF. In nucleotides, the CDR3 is TGTGCCAGGAGCTTAGGGGGACGACAGGGGGCCTTACAAGAGACCCAGTACTTC.

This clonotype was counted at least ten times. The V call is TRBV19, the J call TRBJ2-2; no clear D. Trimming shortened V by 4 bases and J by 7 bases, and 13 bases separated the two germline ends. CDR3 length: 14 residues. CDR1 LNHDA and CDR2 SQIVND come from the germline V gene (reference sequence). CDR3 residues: CASSKAQQSGELFF. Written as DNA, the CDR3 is TGTGCCAGTAGTAAAGCCCAGCAGAGCGGGGAGCTGTTTTTT.

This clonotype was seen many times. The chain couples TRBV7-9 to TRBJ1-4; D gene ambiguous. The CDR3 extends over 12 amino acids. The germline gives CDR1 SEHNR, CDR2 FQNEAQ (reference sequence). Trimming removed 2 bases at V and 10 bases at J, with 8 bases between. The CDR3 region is CASSLNVGKLFF. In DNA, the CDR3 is TGTGCCAGCAGCTTAAATGTGGGAAAACTGTTTTTT.

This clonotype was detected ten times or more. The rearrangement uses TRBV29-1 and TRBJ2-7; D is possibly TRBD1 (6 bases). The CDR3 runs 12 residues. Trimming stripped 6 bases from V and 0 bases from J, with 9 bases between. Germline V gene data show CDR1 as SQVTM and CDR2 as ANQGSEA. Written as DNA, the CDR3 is TGCAGCGTAGGACAGTTCTCCTACGAGCAGTACTTC. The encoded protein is CSVGQFSYEQYF.

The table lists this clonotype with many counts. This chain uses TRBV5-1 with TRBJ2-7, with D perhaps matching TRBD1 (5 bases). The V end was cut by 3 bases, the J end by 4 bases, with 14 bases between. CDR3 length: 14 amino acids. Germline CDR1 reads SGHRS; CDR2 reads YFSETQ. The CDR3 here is CASSSQGWAYEQYF. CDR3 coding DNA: TGCGCCAGCAGCTCTCAGGGTTGGGCGTACGAGCAGTACTTC.

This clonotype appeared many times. CDR3 DNA sequence: TGTGCCAGCACCCCGACGGGGAGGCCTTTGACCGGGGCCAACGTCCTGACTTTC. Amino acid sequence: CASTPTGRPLTGANVLTF. V gene TRBV7-8 combines with J gene TRBJ2-6; possible D gene TRBD2, 6 bases. Germline loops: CDR1 SGHVS, CDR2 FQNEAQ. CDR3 size: 18 residues. V was trimmed by 7 bases and J by 4 bases, leaving 23 bases between them.

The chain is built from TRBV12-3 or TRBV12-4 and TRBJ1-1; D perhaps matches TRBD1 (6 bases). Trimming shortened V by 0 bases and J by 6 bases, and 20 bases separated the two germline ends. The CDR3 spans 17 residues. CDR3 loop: CASSLAMNGGGPAEAFF. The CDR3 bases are TGTGCCAGCAGTTTAGCGATGAATGGGGGCGGTCCGGCTGAAGCTTTCTTT.

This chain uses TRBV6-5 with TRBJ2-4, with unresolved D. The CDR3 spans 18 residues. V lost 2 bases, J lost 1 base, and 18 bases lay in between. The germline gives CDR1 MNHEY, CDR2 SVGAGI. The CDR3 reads CASSYTFGRLGAKNIQYF. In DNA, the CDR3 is TGTGCCAGCAGTTACACATTTGGACGATTAGGGGCCAAAAACATTCAGTACTTC.

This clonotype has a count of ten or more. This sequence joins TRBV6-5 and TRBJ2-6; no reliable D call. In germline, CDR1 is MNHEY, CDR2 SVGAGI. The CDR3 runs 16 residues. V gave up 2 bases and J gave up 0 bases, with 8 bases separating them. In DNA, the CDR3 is TGTGCCAGCAGTTACACGAGGCGCTCTGGGGCCAACGTCCTGACTTTC. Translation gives CASSYTRRSGANVLTF.

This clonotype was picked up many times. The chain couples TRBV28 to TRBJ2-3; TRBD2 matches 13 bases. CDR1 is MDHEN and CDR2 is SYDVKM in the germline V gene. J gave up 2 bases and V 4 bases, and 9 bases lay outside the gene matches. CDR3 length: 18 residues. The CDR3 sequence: CASSYGLAGEPSTDTQYF. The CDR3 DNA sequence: TGTGCCAGCAGTTATGGACTAGCGGGGGAGCCCTCCACAGATACGCAGTATTTT.

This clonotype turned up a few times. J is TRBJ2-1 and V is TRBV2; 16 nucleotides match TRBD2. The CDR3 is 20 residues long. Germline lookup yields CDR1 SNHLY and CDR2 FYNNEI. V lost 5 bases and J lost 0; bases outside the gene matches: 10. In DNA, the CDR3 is TGTGCCAGCAGTCTACAGCCGGGACTAGCGGGGGGGGGCTCCTACAATGAGCAGTTCTTC. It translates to CASSLQPGLAGGGSYNEQFF. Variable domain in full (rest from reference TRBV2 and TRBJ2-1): EPEVTQTPSHQVTQMGQEVILRCVPISNHLYFYWYRQILGQKVEFLVSFYNNEISEKSEIFDDQFSVERPDGSNFTLKIRSTKLEDSAMYFCASSLQPGLAGGGSYNEQFFGPGTRLTVL.

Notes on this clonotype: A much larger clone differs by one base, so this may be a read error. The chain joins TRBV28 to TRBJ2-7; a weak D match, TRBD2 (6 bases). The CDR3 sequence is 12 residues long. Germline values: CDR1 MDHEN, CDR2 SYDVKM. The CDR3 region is CASRWGVGEHYF. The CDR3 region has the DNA TGTGCCAGCCGTTGGGGGGTGGGGGAGCATTACTTC.

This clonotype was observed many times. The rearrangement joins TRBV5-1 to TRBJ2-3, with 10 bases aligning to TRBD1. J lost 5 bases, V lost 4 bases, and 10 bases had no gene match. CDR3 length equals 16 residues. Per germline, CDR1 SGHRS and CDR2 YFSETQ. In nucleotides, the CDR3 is TGCGCCAGCAGCCTAAGGGACAGGGGCCGGGAAGATACGCAGTATTTT. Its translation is CASSLRDRGREDTQYF.

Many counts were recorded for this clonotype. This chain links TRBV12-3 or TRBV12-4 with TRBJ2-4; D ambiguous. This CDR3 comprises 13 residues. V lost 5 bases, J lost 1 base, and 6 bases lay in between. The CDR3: CASSQNAKNIQYF. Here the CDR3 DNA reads TGTGCCAGCAGTCAAAACGCCAAAAACATTCAGTACTTC.